This T cell receptor (beta chain) was sequenced for a study of persistence of HIV-infected CD4 T cells (dated by TCRdb to the early 2020s). Concerning the study at large: Participants had been on suppressive ART for a median of around eight years. In the cross-participant TCR cluster analysis, roughly eight participants were included for CMV and more than 5 participants were included for Gag. Peripheral blood samples of up to roughly 200 mL were obtained at multiple time points, with the exception of a couple of participants, for whom leukapheresis was performed at a single time point. Anti-CD3/anti-CD28 stimulation activated a higher proportion of cells, with a lower memory fraction, than antigen stimulation. CMV- and HIV-1 Gag-responding CD4+ T cells were isolated from ART-treated individuals so that antigen-driven clonal expansion of HIV-1-infected cells could be examined. The clonality of all cells in each sorted population was measured by TCRbeta sequencing, and the clonality of infected cells was measured by proviral sequencing. Points the paper makes about the study in general: TCR oligoclonality correlated with proviral oligoclonality within the same sorted populations. Only a small number of individuals took part in the study, and the range of antigens tested was limited. Bulk TCR analyses could not be restricted to the rare CMV-responding cells that actually carried HIV-1 proviruses. Degenerate expanded CDR3beta sequences were enriched in antigen-responding cells, suggesting convergent selection of CD4+ responses to CMV and Gag. TCRbeta richness in CMV- and Gag-responding cells was significantly lower than in anti-CD3/anti-CD28-responding cells; CMV-responding cells had higher oligoclonality than CD3/CD28-stimulated and Gag-responding cells.

Turning to this clone: Its antigen is currently not known. There are no base qualities to consult, and no much larger clone falls within one base.

According to the study, the label for this sample's treatment or condition signals: suppressive antiretroviral therapy. As a nonspecific positive control representing the CD4+ T cell repertoire, cells were stimulated with anti-CD3/anti-CD28 magnetic beads. Responding CD4+ T cells were sorted on the basis of upregulation of both CD40 ligand and CD69. HIV-1-infected adults in whom suppressive ART had been started during chronic infection were enrolled as participants. Participants had undetectable plasma HIV-1 RNA below 50 copies/mL for at least 4 years. To be included, participants needed a CD4+ T cell count above 400 cells/uL and a positive CMV serology. Before stimulation, PBMCs were isolated using density centrifugation and then depleted of CD8+ T cells. For roughly 17 hours, CD8-depleted PBMCs were stimulated with anti-CD28/CD49d costimulation, a CD40-blocking antibody, and enfuvirtide, which was added to prevent new infections. Cell sorting was performed on a Beckman Coulter MoFlo Legacy or XDP sorter, and dead cells were excluded with propidium iodide. Genomic DNA was extracted using the QIAamp DNA Mini Kit for samples with more than one million cells and using the Quick-DNA Microprep Kit for all other samples.

The CDR3 runs 14 amino acids, cysteine and phenylalanine included. The entry retains the CDR3 DNA only, 42 bases that are in frame from base 1. The germline V gene gives CDR1 as MNHEY and CDR2 as SVGEGT. V is pared back by 1 base and J by 6 bases, with 10 bases lying between the germline termini. The immunoSEQ hsTCRB assay version 4, run in survey mode, was used to sequence TCRbeta repertoires from genomic DNA. For TCRbeta sequencing, genomic DNA was diluted to approximately 10 ng/uL, and up to 1 ug was used per sample. The source study handled its data this way. Analysis of the TCRbeta data was done in ImmunoSeq Analyzer 3.0, and diversity was computed on productive nucleotide rearrangements. The improved Chao index was used to estimate lower-bound TCR diversity, and the Gini coefficient was used to estimate clonality using the Immunarch R package. When different nucleotide rearrangements encoded the same CDR3beta amino acid sequence, each rearrangement was treated as a distinct clonotype. Differential abundance analysis identified TCRbeta sequences significantly enriched in antigen-responding cells relative to anti-CD3/anti-CD28-activated cells. TCRs were clustered by predicted peptide-MHC specificity with GLIPH2, both within individual participants and across merged participant data sets. This is the immuneACCESS table as TCRdb keeps it, with only in-frame sequences that have V and J called. A part of the clones is gone; compared with another copy, unresolved V genes explain less than half, and the rest is unexplained. The DNA was the basis for D and trimming; V, J and clone size are from that table. The sample has 35,000 to 50,000 clones on record, roughly 90% of them singletons. The ten largest clones represent over 1% of the sample.

The input for sequencing was CD4+ T cells sorted from PBMCs after roughly 18-hour stimulation, taken from a patient who received antiretroviral therapy. The sample's cell subset or site, from its label and the paper: CD40L+CD69+ CD4 T cells responding to anti-CD3/anti-CD28 beads, representing the overall repertoire. The receptor's source is an adult man with HIV who was CMV-seropositive. The chain employs TRBV6-2 or TRBV6-3 and TRBJ2-1, with no D gene named confidently. In nucleotide form, the sequence is TGTGCCAGCAGTTACTATAGCCGGTCCAATGAGCAGTTCTTC. It is translated as CASSYYSRSNEQFF.